The clone carrying this TCR beta chain showed up many times. The antigen is undetermined. V was clipped by 8 bases and J by 5 bases, with 17 bases between them. The germline gives CDR1 SQVTM, CDR2 ANQGSEA. CDR3 length equals 13 residues. These data originate in a study of identical twins. Study findings and constraints: Insertions ran lower in abundant cord blood beta clonotypes, though not in memory repertoires. The study found that models underestimated out-of-frame TCR alpha sharing in monozygotic twins.

The donor group consisted entirely of healthy Caucasians. Template switching added a universal primer site; cDNA carried unique molecular identifiers. TCRdb ran MiXCR on the 5' RACE reads and lists one entry per CDR3 protein. This sample has some 590,000 distinct CDR3 sequences, with more than 9% found just once. Another study also made use of these data, one on yellow fever vaccine responses in identical twins.

The receptor was derived from a woman aged 18 to 35 in good health. The chain recombines TRBV29-1 with TRBJ2-3, with D tentatively TRBD1 (6 bases). Sequenced material: PBMCs. The CDR3 sequence is CSSGAGDRDTQYF. The CDR3 bases are TGCAGCTCCGGCGCAGGGGATAGAGATACGCAGTATTTT.